This T cell receptor beta chain originates from a study of blood T cell repertoires in COVID-19. Overall study: Material from acute and convalescent COVID-19 was sourced from the United States, Italy and Spain. PBMCs, B-cell-depleted T cells, or T cells were the source of the cDNA or gDNA that made up the material.

Individuals aged 18 to 89 years were recruited from approximately 24 US areas. Cohort allocation depended upon clinical history that participants reported. Repertoires were generated with immunoSEQ multiplex PCR, while TCRdb's copy carries only in-frame clones and drops some. The repertoire consists of about 280,000 clones, with roughly 80% occurring once and the leading ten covering roughly 4.7%. Trimming removed 0 bases from V and 15 bases from J; junction bases left unmatched: 13. The CDR3 extends over 15 amino acids. The V gene's germline CDR1 is SGHRS and CDR2 YFSETQ. This TCR derives from a man aged 40-49 years who had been exposed to COVID-19. Sequences were obtained from PBMCs or T cells enriched from blood (not recorded which). The rearrangement uses TRBV5-1 and TRBJ2-1, with 9 bases lining up with TRBD1. CDR3 sequence reads: CASSLDSGGGTGSFF. CDR3 in DNA: TGCGCCAGCAGCTTGGATTCAGGGGGAGGGACAGGGTCGTTCTTC.